There are many counts of the clone carrying this T cell receptor beta chain. The antigen remains unidentified. TCRdb used MiXCR to reprocess the RT-PCR reads, holding one entry per CDR3 protein. Here the sample spans 650,000 or so distinct CDR3 sequences, 14% being singletons. The data were obtained in a study of response to subunit inactivated influenza vaccine. The CDR3 length is 16 residues. Germline-derived CDR1 and CDR2 are SGHTA and FQGTGA. Trimming removed 5 bases from V and 8 bases from J; junction bases left unmatched: 13. Study results and caveats: The authors offered the suggestion that each seasonal influenza vaccination recruits few new T cells.

This clonotype was sampled from a man between 45 and 60 years old who received an inactivated influenza vaccine. The chain combines TRBV7-3 with TRBJ2-2; 8 nucleotides agree with TRBD1. The source was PBMCs from blood, collected around 14 days before vaccination. The CDR3 protein is CASSKGPAGGRGELFF. The CDR3 DNA sequence: TGTGCCAGCAGCAAGGGTCCGGCAGGGGGCCGTGGGGAGCTGTTTTTT.